The present T cell receptor beta chain was sequenced within a study of OX40 agonist ivuxolimab in advanced cancers. Study at large: In this trial design, patients received ivuxolimab intravenously at 0.01 to 10 mg/kg every 2 weeks. Study-wide results and caveats: Also present in some nonresponders was a low level of normalized T-cell clonal expansion. Clonal expansion was among the lowest in partial responders at 0.1-3.0 mg/kg, especially CD8+.

The CDR3 contains 14 residues. Germline lookup yields CDR1 SEHNR and CDR2 FQNEAQ (reference sequence). V gave up 5 bases and J gave up 1 base, with 11 bases separating them. Blood specimens came from baseline, cycle 4 day 1, and cycle 7 day 1. The method was immunoSEQ multiplex PCR; TCRdb's version includes in-frame clones alone and lacks a portion of them. The data contain about 86,000 clones, approximately 90% of them seen just once; the ten biggest clones take up roughly 1.1%. On this clone itself: Its antigen is unidentified.

Sequencing was performed on CD4+ or CD8+ T cells sorted from blood, taken in a trial of the OX40 agonist ivuxolimab. This rearrangement joins TRBV7-9 to TRBJ1-1, with D maybe TRBD1 (5 bases). This receptor was identified in an adult with an advanced solid tumor such as melanoma, head and neck, liver or kidney cancer. The CDR3 is CASSQQTGNTEAFF. DNA of the CDR3: TGTGCCAGCAGCCAACAAACAGGGAACACTGAAGCTTTCTTT.